What follows are 30 T cell receptor beta chains derived from one specimen sequenced in a study of shared clonotypes between healthy human individuals. TCRdb's table, derived via immunoSEQ multiplex PCR, lists solely in-frame clones and lacks some. The sample lists roughly 2.5 million clones, over 85% occurring once. Sequenced input: naive CD4+ T cells sorted from blood. The subset here: CD45RA+ positively selected. The receptors were sampled from a man younger than 35 in good health.

J is TRBJ1-1 and V is TRBV5-4; weak D call: TRBD1 (6 bases). The CDR3 is made up of 17 amino acids. V dropped 4 bases and J dropped 2 bases, with 21 bases sitting between them. Germline CDR1 reads SGHNT; CDR2 reads YYREEE (reference sequence). The CDR3 reads CASSTPPGRGANTEAFF. CDR3 DNA: TGTGCCAGCAGCACACCTCCTGGGCGGGGGGCAAACACTGAAGCTTTCTTT. Full variable domain (outside the CDR3, taken from reference TRBV5-4 and TRBJ1-1): ETGVTQSPTHLIKTRGQQVTLRCSSQSGHNTVSWYQQALGQGPQFIFQYYREEENGRGNFPPRFSGLQFPNYSSELNVNALELDDSALYLCASSTPPGRGANTEAFFGQGTRLTVV.

In its sample, this clone was seen a few times. The chain is built from TRBV4-3 and TRBJ1-2; the D is unclear. V lost 1 base to trimming and J lost 2 bases, with 8 bases between them. Germline CDR1 reads LGHNA; CDR2 reads YSLEER. The CDR3 contains 14 residues. CDR3 bases: TGCGCCAGCAGCCAAGTGCCTGGGAACTATGGCTACACCTTC. This gives the protein CASSQVPGNYGYTF.

The chain uses TRBV5-1 and TRBJ1-2, with D maybe TRBD1 (5 bases). The CDR3 spans 14 residues. Trimming left V 3 bases short and J 6 bases short, with 15 bases between. Germline V gene sequence: CDR1 SGHRS, CDR2 YFSETQ. The CDR3 here is CASSSDQGLNGYTF. The CDR3 nucleotides read TGCGCCAGCAGCTCGGATCAGGGCCTCAATGGCTACACCTTC.

The chain joins TRBV2 to TRBJ2-3, with 8 bases lining up with TRBD1. Germline CDR1 and CDR2: SNHLY and FYNNEI. The CDR3 sequence is 16 residues long. The junction had 11 bases not matched to a gene; V was cut back by 6 bases and J by 3 bases. The CDR3 is CASRRDRLIGTDTQYF. CDR3 DNA sequence: TGTGCCAGCAGAAGGGACAGGCTGATAGGGACAGATACGCAGTATTTT.

The chain has TRBV30 and TRBJ2-3; 8 bases are a match to TRBD2. This CDR3 comprises 15 residues. Germline trimming cut 0 bases from V and 3 bases from J; bases unmatched to any gene: 5. CDR1 and CDR2 (germline): GTSNPN, SVGIG (reference sequence). The CDR3 reads CAWSVAGAKTDTQYF. CDR3 bases: TGTGCCTGGAGTGTAGCGGGGGCAAAAACAGATACGCAGTATTTT.

The chain is built from TRBV10-3 and TRBJ2-2; D might be TRBD1 (6 bases). The CDR3 spans 14 residues. Trimming took 11 bases from V and 0 from J, leaving 13 bases between them. Germline CDR1 and CDR2: ENHRY and SYGVKD. The CDR3 region is CASRDIPNTGELFF. In DNA form, the CDR3 reads TGTGCCTCCCGGGACATCCCGAACACCGGGGAGCTGTTTTTT.

This chain connects TRBV14 to TRBJ2-7, with 7 bases that match TRBD1. Losses at the gene ends were 2 bases for V and 0 bases for J; bases not matched to a gene: 7. The CDR3 runs to 16 residues. Germline CDR1 is SGHDN and CDR2 is FVKESK. In nucleotides, the CDR3 is TGTGCCAGCAGCCAATTACCCTGGGACAGCTCCTACGAGCAGTACTTC. Translation gives CASSQLPWDSSYEQYF.

The V call is TRBV27, the J call TRBJ2-3, with D perhaps matching TRBD2 (6 bases). Between the trimmed V and J ends, which lost 2 bases and 0 bases, there was a span of 9 bases. CDR1 and CDR2 from the germline V gene are MNHEY and SMNVEV (reference sequence). This CDR3 has 15 residues. Written as DNA, the CDR3 is TGTGCCAGCAGTTTAGTAGCGGTGAGCACAGATACGCAGTATTTT. Amino acid sequence: CASSLVAVSTDTQYF.

V and J are TRBV28 and TRBJ2-5; D gene uncertain. CDR1 MDHEN and CDR2 SYDVKM come from the germline V gene. The CDR3 is made up of 14 amino acids. The germline V and J ends were trimmed by 5 bases and 1 base, with 11 bases remaining between them. This chain's CDR3 is CASSRKLIQETQYF. CDR3 in DNA: TGTGCCAGCAGTCGAAAACTGATCCAAGAGACCCAGTACTTC.

The CDR3 here is CASSPPGTGVDEQYF. CDR3 coding DNA: TGTGCCAGCTCACCTCCCGGTACAGGGGTTGACGAGCAGTACTTC. This sequence joins TRBV18 and TRBJ2-7, with TRBD1 matching over 7 bases. The V and J ends lost 3 bases and 5 bases, in that order; junction bases with no gene match: 10. Germline CDR1 is KGHSH and CDR2 is LQKENI. CDR3 length equals 15 residues.

The rearrangement links TRBV7-2 to TRBJ2-3; 12 nucleotides match TRBD2. CDR1 is SGHTA and CDR2 is FQGNSA in the germline V gene. The junction had 5 bases not matched to a gene; V was cut back by 1 base and J by 3 bases. The CDR3 length is 17 residues. CDR3 sequence reads: CASSLVRLAGVTDTQYF. CDR3 sequence (DNA): TGTGCCAGCAGCTTAGTCAGACTAGCGGGAGTTACAGATACGCAGTATTTT.

This clone was picked up a small number of times. CDR3 protein: CARSQGQGDDQPQHF. The CDR3 nucleotides are TGTGCCAGAAGCCAGGGACAGGGAGATGATCAGCCCCAGCATTTT. V and J are TRBV5-3 and TRBJ1-5; 9 nucleotides agree with TRBD1. TRBV5-3 counts as an open reading frame of uncertain function. CDR3 length: 15 amino acids. With V trimmed by 4 bases and J by 5 bases, 7 bases remained unmatched.

The chain carries TRBV5-1 and TRBJ2-5, with D perhaps TRBD2 (5 bases). There are 15 residues in the CDR3. Per germline, CDR1 SGHRS and CDR2 YFSETQ. Trimming shortened V by 0 bases and J by 5 bases, and 14 bases separated the two germline ends. CDR3: CASSLAALGGETQYF. As DNA, the CDR3 is TGCGCCAGCAGCTTGGCGGCCTTAGGCGGGGAGACCCAGTACTTC.

This clone has just one count. The CDR3 nucleotides are TGTGCCAGCAGTGAAGGTAGCGGGGGGTTTTTCGAGCAGTACTTC. Amino acids: CASSEGSGGFFEQYF. This sequence joins TRBV6-1 and TRBJ2-7, with TRBD2 matching over 10 bases. With 1 base clipped from V and 6 bases from J, the junction kept 6 bases outside the gene matches. Germline V CDR1 and CDR2: MNHNS, SASEGT. This CDR3 has 15 residues.

This chain links TRBV6-1 with TRBJ1-5; D uncertain. Germline V gives CDR1 MNHNS, CDR2 SASEGT. The ends were cut back, 2 bases at V and 3 bases at J, with 5 bases in the middle. This CDR3 comprises 13 residues. This chain's CDR3 is CASSEFNNQPQHF. CDR3 bases: TGTGCCAGCAGTGAATTTAACAATCAGCCCCAGCATTTT.

This chain links TRBV7-3 with TRBJ2-1; possible D gene TRBD1, 6 bases. Trimming cost V 5 bases and J 4 bases, with 18 bases left between them. Per the germline V gene, CDR1 is SGHTA and CDR2 is FQGTGA. This CDR3 spans 16 amino acids. The CDR3 coding sequence is TGTGCCAGCAGCCTCAGGGGTGGCTCACCTTACAATGAGCAGTTCTTC. Protein: CASSLRGGSPYNEQFF.

This chain links TRBV27 with TRBJ1-1, with unresolved D. V lost 6 bases to trimming and J lost 2 bases, with 10 bases between them. CDR1 is MNHEY, CDR2 SMNVEV, per germline (reference sequence). The CDR3 contains 13 residues. This CDR3 reads CASRGILNTEAFF. The CDR3 bases are TGTGCCAGCAGGGGGATCCTAAACACTGAAGCTTTCTTT.

The chain has TRBV30 and TRBJ2-3; 9 nucleotides align to TRBD1. The J segment lost 4 bases and the V segment lost 1 base, leaving 9 bases of the junction unmatched. The CDR3 length is 16 residues. Germline values: CDR1 GTSNPN, CDR2 SVGIG (reference sequence). In DNA form, the CDR3 reads TGTGCCTGGAGTGCTAAGGACAGGGGCCCCCCAGATACGCAGTATTTT. Translation gives CAWSAKDRGPPDTQYF.

This chain uses TRBV10-3 with TRBJ2-2; 9 bases align to TRBD2. CDR3 length equals 15 residues. CDR1 is ENHRY, CDR2 SYGVKD, per germline. After removal of 4 bases from V and 5 bases from J, the junction contained 5 bases not matched to a gene. The CDR3 here is CAISVASGETGELFF. CDR3 bases: TGTGCCATCAGTGTGGCTAGCGGGGAGACCGGGGAGCTGTTTTTT.

This rearrangement joins TRBV28 to TRBJ2-3; D gene ambiguous. Between the trimmed V and J ends, which lost 5 bases and 2 bases, there was a span of 14 bases. The CDR3 contains 15 residues. In germline, CDR1 is MDHEN, CDR2 SYDVKM. The CDR3 region is CASSPRVLSTDTQYF. The DNA for the CDR3 is TGTGCCAGCAGTCCGAGAGTGCTTTCCACAGATACGCAGTATTTT.

As concerns this clone: A read error may account for a junction end that differs from germline. This sample also contains other DNA sequences that code for the same CDR3. The chain couples TRBV7-7 to TRBJ2-2; tentatively, D is TRBD1 (5 bases). The germline V gene has CDR1 SSHAT and CDR2 FNYEAQ (reference sequence). The CDR3 is made up of 13 amino acids. The CDR3 bases are TGTGCTAGCAGCCCTAGGGGAACCGGGGAGCTGTTTTTT. Protein product: CASSPRGTGELFF.

A single count supports this clone. The V call is TRBV19, the J call TRBJ2-7; 9 bases agree with TRBD1. The junction had 8 bases not matched to a gene; V was cut back by 6 bases and J by 2 bases. The V gene's germline CDR1 is LNHDA and CDR2 SQIVND (reference sequence). The CDR3 is 15 amino acids. In nucleotides, the CDR3 is TGTGCCAGTAGAGATCTCGGGACAGGGACCTACGAGCAGTACTTC. Protein: CASRDLGTGTYEQYF.

V gene TRBV28 combines with J gene TRBJ2-7; 7 nucleotides agree with TRBD1. CDR3 length: 15 amino acids. Germline values: CDR1 MDHEN, CDR2 SYDVKM. V shed 3 bases and J 9 bases; nucleotides not matched to a gene: 14. The CDR3 sequence: CASSFRTGWDLGQYF. CDR3 nucleotide sequence: TGTGCCAGCAGTTTCAGGACAGGTTGGGATTTGGGGCAGTACTTC. Combining the CDR3 with reference TRBV28 and TRBJ2-7 gives the whole variable domain DVKVTQSSRYLVKRTGEKVFLECVQDMDHENMFWYRQDPGLGLRLIYFSYDVKMKEKGDIPEGYSVSREKKERFSLILESASTNQTSMYLCASSFRTGWDLGQYFGPGTRLTVT.

The chain is built from TRBV7-9 and TRBJ1-1, with TRBD1 as a possible D gene (5 bases). V was cut by 5 bases and J by 3 bases, with 16 bases left in between. Germline V gene data show CDR1 as SEHNR and CDR2 as FQNEAQ (reference sequence). This CDR3 region has 15 residues. The CDR3 spells CASSGLRAMDTEAFF. In DNA form, the CDR3 reads TGTGCCAGCAGCGGCCTCAGGGCTATGGACACTGAAGCTTTCTTT.

This sequence joins TRBV4-1 and TRBJ1-4, with D tentatively TRBD1 (6 bases). V dropped 5 bases and J dropped 0 bases, with 19 bases sitting between them. The CDR3 has 18 amino acids. Germline CDR1 and CDR2: MGHRA and YSYEKL. The DNA for the CDR3 is TGCGCCAGCAGCGCACAACCGGGGGGGCTCGCAACTAATGAAAAACTGTTTTTT. Its translation: CASSAQPGGLATNEKLFF.

This clone was seen more than once but under ten times. The identical CDR3 is also encoded by other nucleotide sequences in the sample. This sequence joins TRBV18 and TRBJ2-3; the D is unclear. Germline assignment: CDR1 KGHSH and CDR2 LQKENI. Trimming removed 0 bases at V and 0 bases at J, with 1 base between. The CDR3 totals 13 residues. Written as DNA, the CDR3 is TGTGCCAGCTCACCACCAAGCACAGATACGCAGTATTTT. It specifies CASSPPSTDTQYF. The whole variable domain, remainder taken from reference TRBV18 and TRBJ2-3, is NAGVMQNPRHLVRRRGQEARLRCSPMKGHSHVYWYRQLPEEGLKFMVYLQKENIIDESGMPKERFSAEFPKEGPSILRIQQVVRGDSAAYFCASSPPSTDTQYFGPGTRLTVL.

The chain has TRBV10-3 and TRBJ1-6; D remains ambiguous. The CDR3 covers 15 residues. The V gene's germline CDR1 is ENHRY and CDR2 SYGVKD. The V gene lost 2 bases and the J gene lost 6 bases, with 11 bases spanning the gap. CDR3 sequence: CAISEHGGLNSPLHF. The DNA of the CDR3 is TGTGCCATCAGTGAGCATGGAGGGCTTAATTCACCCCTCCACTTT.

The V gene is TRBV6-1, the J gene TRBJ2-7, with a tentative D call TRBD1 (6 bases). The CDR3 totals 13 residues. Trimming took off 0 bases at V and 12 bases at J, with 15 bases between the two ends. Germline V gene sequence: CDR1 MNHNS, CDR2 SASEGT. The CDR3 nucleotides are TGTGCCAGCAGTGAAGCGCAGCAGCAGGGGTCGTACTTC. It translates to CASSEAQQQGSYF.

This clone was seen just once. Additional DNA sequences in this sample encode the identical CDR3. The rearrangement joins TRBV5-1 to TRBJ1-4; the D gene is possibly TRBD1 (6 bases). Per the germline V gene, CDR1 is SGHRS and CDR2 is YFSETQ. V was clipped by 2 bases and J by 0 bases, with 8 bases between them. The CDR3 contains 15 residues. CDR3 residues: CASSFGQPTNEKLFF. The CDR3 nucleotides are TGCGCCAGCAGCTTCGGACAGCCAACTAATGAAAAACTGTTTTTT.

This clone has just one count. The rearrangement uses TRBV21-1 and TRBJ2-3. TRBV21-1 is a pseudogene locus. The CDR3 extends over 15 amino acids. Here the CDR3 DNA reads TGTGCCAGCAGCACAGCCGGGGGCCAGGGGGATACGCAGTATTTT. Residues: CASSTAGGQGDTQYF.